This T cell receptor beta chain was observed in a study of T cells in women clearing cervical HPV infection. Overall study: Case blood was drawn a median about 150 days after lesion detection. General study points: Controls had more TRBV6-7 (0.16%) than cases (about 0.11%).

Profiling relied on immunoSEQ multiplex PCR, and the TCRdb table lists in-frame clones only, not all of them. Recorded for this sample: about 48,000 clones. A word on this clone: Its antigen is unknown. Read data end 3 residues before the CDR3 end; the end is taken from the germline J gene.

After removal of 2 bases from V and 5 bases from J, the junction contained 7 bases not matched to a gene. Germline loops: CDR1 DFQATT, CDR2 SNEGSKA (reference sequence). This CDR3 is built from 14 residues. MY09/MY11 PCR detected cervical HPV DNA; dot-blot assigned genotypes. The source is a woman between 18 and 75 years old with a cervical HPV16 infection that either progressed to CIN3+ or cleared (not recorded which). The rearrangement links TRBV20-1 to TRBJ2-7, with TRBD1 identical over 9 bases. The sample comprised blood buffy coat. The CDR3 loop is CSARKEQGAHEQYF. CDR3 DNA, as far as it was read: TGCAGTGCTAGAAAAGAACAGGGGGCCCACGAG.